This T cell receptor (beta chain) was identified during a study of blood T cells in healthy people across ages. Study background: There was about one barcoded beta molecule captured by template switching per two T cells. Study-level points and caveats: Strong correlation existed between TCR beta diversity and naive T cell percentage.

A minimum of 5 micrograms of total RNA was extracted per sample. A second PCR, run for roughly 7 to 11 cycles, used a sample-barcoded 5' primer plus a J-beta primer mix. One entry per CDR3 protein results from TCRdb running MiXCR on the 5' RACE reads. The table records around 990,000 distinct CDR3 sequences, around 27% of them present only once. Concerning this clonotype itself: Its target is unknown.

A further study also used this sample, focusing on T cells of mothers and their children. That paper adds: Whether related or unrelated, pairs show similar shaping of TCR recombination output by thymic selection.

This TCR derives from a girl aged 2 to 10 in good health. Sequencing was done on a sample of blood.

Here the CDR3 reads CASSGEGLSGNTIYF. The CDR3 region has the DNA TGTGCCAGCAGCGGGGAGGGGCTCTCTGGAAACACCATATATTTT. J is TRBJ1-3 and V is TRBV9; D is possibly TRBD1 (5 bases). The V gene lost 3 bases and the J gene lost 0 bases, with 10 bases spanning the gap. There are 15 residues in the CDR3. In germline, CDR1 is SGDLS, CDR2 YYNGEE. The full variable domain, in which reference TRBV9 and TRBJ1-3 provide the parts outside the CDR3, is DSGVTQTPKHLITATGQRVTLRCSPRSGDLSVYWYQQSLDQGLQFLIQYYNGEERAKGNILERFSAQQFPDLHSELNLSSLELGDSALYFCASSGEGLSGNTIYFGEGSWLTVV.